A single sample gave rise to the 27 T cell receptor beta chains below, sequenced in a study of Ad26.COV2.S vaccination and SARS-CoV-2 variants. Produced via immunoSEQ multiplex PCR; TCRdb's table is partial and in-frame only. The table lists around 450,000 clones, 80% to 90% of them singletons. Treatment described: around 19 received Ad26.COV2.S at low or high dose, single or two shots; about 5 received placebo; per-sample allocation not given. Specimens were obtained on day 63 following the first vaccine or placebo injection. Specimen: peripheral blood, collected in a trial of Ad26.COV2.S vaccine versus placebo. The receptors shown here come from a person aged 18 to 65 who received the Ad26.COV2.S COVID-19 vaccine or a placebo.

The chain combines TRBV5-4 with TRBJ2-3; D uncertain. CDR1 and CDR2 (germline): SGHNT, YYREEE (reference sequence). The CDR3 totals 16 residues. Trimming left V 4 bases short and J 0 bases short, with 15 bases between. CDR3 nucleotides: TGTGCCAGCAGCGCCCAGGAGATCTCTAGCACAGATACGCAGTATTTT. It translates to CASSAQEISSTDTQYF.

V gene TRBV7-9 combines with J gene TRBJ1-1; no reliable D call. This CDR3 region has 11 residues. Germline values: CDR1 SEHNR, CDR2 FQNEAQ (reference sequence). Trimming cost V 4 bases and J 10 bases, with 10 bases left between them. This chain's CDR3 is CASSSDLGAFF. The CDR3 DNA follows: TGTGCCAGCAGCTCGGACCTGGGAGCTTTCTTT.

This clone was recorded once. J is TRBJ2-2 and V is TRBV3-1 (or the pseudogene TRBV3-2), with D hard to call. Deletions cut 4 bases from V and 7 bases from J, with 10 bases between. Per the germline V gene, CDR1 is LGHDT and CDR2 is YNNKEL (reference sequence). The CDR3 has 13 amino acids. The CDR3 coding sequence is TGTGCCAGCAGCCCCGTCCGGAGCGGGGAGCTGTTTTTT. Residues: CASSPVRSGELFF.

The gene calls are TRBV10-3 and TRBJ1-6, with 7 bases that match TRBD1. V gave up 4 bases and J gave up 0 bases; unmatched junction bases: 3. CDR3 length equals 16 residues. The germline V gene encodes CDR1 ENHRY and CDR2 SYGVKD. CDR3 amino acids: CAISAAGGSYNSPLHF. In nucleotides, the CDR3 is TGTGCCATCAGTGCGGCAGGGGGCTCCTATAATTCACCCCTCCACTTT.

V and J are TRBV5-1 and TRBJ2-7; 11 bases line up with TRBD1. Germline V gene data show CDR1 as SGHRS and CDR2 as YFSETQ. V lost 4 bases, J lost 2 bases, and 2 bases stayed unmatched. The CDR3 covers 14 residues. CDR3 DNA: TGCGCCAGCAGCCCGGGACAGGGGGCCTACGAGCAGTACGTC. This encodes CASSPGQGAYEQYV.

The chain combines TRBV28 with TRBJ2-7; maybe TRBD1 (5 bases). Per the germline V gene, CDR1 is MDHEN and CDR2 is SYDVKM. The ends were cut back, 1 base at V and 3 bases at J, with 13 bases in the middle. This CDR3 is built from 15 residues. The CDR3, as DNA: TGTGCCAGCAGTTTATTGGGGAAGGGGATCTACGAGCAGTACTTC. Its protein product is CASSLLGKGIYEQYF.

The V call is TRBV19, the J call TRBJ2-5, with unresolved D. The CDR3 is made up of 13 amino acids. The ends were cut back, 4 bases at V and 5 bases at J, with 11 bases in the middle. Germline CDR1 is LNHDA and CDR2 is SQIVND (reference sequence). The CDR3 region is CASSTGVWETQYF. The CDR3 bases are TGTGCCAGTAGTACAGGTGTATGGGAGACCCAGTACTTC.

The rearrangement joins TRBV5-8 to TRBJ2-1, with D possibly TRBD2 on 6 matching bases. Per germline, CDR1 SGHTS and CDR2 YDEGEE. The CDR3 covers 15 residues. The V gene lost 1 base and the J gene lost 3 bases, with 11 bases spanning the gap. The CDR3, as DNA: TGTGCCAGCAGCTTGCGTGGGGGGATCTACAATGAGCAGTTCTTC. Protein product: CASSLRGGIYNEQFF.

The CDR3 region is CASRGLAGGPGELFF. The CDR3 nucleotides read TGTGCCAGCAGAGGACTAGCGGGGGGGCCAGGGGAGCTGTTTTTT. The rearrangement joins TRBV27 to TRBJ2-2; TRBD2 matches at 15 bases. The germline gives CDR1 MNHEY, CDR2 SMNVEV (reference sequence). V was clipped by 6 bases and J by 8 bases; unmatched bases: 4. This CDR3 is built from 15 residues.

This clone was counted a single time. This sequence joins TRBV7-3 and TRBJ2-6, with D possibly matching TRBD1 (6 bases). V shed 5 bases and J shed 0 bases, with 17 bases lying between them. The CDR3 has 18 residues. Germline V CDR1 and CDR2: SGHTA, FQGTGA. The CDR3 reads CASSSQRQVLSGANVLTF. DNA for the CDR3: TGTGCCAGCAGCAGTCAAAGACAGGTGCTCTCTGGGGCCAACGTCCTGACTTTC.

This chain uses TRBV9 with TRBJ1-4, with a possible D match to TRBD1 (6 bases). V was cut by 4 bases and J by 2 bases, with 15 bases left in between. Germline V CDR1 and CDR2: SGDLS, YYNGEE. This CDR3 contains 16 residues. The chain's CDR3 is CASSPGGQGTNEKLFF. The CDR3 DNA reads TGTGCCAGCAGCCCCGGGGGGCAGGGGACTAATGAAAAACTGTTTTTT.

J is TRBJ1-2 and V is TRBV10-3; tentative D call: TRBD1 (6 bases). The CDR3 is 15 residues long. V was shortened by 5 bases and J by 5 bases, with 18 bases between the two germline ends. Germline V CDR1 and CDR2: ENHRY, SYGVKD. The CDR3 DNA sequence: TGTGCCATCAGTCAACAGGGTCAGGTCCCATATGGCTACACCTTC. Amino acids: CAISQQGQVPYGYTF.

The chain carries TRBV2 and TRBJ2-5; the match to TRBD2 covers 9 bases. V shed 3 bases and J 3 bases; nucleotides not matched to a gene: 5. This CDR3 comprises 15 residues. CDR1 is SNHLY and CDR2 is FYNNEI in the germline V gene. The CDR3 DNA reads TGTGCCAGCAGTGAGGTCGCGGGGGGGAAAGAGACCCAGTACTTC. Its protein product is CASSEVAGGKETQYF. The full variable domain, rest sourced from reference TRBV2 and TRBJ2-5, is EPEVTQTPSHQVTQMGQEVILRCVPISNHLYFYWYRQILGQKVEFLVSFYNNEISEKSEIFDDQFSVERPDGSNFTLKIRSTKLEDSAMYFCASSEVAGGKETQYFGPGTRLLVL.

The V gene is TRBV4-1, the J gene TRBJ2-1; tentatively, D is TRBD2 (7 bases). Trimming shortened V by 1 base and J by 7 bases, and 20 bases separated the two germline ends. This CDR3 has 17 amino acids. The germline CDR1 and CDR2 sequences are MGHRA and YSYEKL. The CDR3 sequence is CASSQGALGGGLNEQFF. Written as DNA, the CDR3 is TGCGCCAGCAGCCAAGGAGCCCTAGGGGGGGGGCTTAATGAGCAGTTCTTC.

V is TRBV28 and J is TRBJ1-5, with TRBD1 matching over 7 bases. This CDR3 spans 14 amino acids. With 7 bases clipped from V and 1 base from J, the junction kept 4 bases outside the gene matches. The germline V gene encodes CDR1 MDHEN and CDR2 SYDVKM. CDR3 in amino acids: CASIQGGSNQPQHF. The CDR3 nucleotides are TGTGCCAGCATCCAGGGGGGCAGCAATCAGCCCCAGCATTTT. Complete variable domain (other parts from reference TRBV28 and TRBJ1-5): DVKVTQSSRYLVKRTGEKVFLECVQDMDHENMFWYRQDPGLGLRLIYFSYDVKMKEKGDIPEGYSVSREKKERFSLILESASTNQTSMYLCASIQGGSNQPQHFGDGTRLSIL.

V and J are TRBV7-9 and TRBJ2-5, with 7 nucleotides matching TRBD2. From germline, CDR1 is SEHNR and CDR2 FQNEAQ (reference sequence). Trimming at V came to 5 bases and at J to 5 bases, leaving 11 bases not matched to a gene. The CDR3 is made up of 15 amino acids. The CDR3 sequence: CASSPASGTFETQYF. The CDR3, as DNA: TGTGCCAGCAGCCCCGCGAGCGGGACCTTTGAGACCCAGTACTTC.

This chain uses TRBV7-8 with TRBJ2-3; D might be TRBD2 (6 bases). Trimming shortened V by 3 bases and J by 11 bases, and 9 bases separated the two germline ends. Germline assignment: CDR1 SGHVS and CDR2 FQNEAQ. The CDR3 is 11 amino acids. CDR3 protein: CASSFWEEQYF. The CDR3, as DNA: TGTGCCAGCAGCTTCTGGGAGGAGCAGTATTTT.

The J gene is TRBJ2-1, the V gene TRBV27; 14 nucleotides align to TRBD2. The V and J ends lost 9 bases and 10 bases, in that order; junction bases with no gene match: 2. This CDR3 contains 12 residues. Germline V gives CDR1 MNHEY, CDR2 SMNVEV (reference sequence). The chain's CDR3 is CARGLAGVEQFF. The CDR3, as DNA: TGTGCCAGGGGACTAGCGGGAGTAGAGCAGTTCTTC.

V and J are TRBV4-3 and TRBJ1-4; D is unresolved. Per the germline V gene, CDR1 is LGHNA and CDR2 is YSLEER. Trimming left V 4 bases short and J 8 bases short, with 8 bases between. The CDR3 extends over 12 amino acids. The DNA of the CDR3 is TGCGCCAGCAGCCCCCAAGGGGAAAAACTGTTTTTT. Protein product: CASSPQGEKLFF.

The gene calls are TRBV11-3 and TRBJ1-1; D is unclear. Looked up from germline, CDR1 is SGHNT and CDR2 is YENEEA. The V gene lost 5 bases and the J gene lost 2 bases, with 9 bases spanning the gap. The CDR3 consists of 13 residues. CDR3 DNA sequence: TGTGCCAGCAGCCTTACGACCAACACTGAAGCTTTCTTT. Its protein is CASSLTTNTEAFF. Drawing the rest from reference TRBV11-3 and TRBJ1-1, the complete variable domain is EAGVVQSPRYKIIEKKQPVAFWCNPISGHNTLYWYLQNLGQGPELLIRYENEEAVDDSQLPKDRFSAERLKGVDSTLKIQPAELGDSAVYLCASSLTTNTEAFFGQGTRLTVV.

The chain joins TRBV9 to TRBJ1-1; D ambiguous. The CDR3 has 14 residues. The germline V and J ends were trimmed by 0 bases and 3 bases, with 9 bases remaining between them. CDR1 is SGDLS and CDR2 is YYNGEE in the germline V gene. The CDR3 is CASSVDGRYTEAFF. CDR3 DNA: TGTGCCAGCAGCGTAGATGGAAGGTACACTGAAGCTTTCTTT.

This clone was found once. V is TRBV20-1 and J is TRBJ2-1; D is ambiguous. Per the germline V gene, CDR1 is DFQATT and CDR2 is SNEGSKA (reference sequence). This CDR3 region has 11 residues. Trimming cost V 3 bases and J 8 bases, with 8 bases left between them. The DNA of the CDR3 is TGCAGTGCTAGTTTTGGCCATGAGCAGTTCTTC. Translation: CSASFGHEQFF.

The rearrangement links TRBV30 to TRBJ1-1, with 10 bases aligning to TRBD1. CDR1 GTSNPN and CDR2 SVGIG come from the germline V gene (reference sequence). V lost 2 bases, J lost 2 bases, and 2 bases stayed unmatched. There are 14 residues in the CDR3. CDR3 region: CAWSRTGGNTEAFF. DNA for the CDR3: TGTGCCTGGAGTCGGACAGGGGGAAACACTGAAGCTTTCTTT.

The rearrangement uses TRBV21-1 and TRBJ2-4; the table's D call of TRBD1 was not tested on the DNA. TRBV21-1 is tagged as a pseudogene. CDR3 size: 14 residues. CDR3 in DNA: TGTGCCAGCACCCCGACAGAGACCAAAAACATTCAGTACTTC. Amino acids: CASTPTETKNIQYF.

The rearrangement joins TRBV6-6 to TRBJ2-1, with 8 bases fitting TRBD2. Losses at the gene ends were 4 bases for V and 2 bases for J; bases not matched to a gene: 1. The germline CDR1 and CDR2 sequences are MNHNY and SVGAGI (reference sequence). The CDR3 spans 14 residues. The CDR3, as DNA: TGTGCCAGCAGTTTTAGCGGGGCCTACAATGAGCAGTTCTTC. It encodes CASSFSGAYNEQFF.

The CDR3 protein is CATSGTPYAEQYF. For the CDR3, the DNA is TGTGCCACCAGCGGCACCCCTTACGCGGAGCAGTACTTC. The chain recombines TRBV15 with TRBJ2-7; D remains ambiguous. The CDR3 length is 13 residues. Trimming shortened V by 5 bases and J by 7 bases, and 15 bases separated the two germline ends. CDR1 and CDR2 (germline): LNHNV, YYDKDF (reference sequence). Complete variable domain (other parts from reference TRBV15 and TRBJ2-7): DAMVIQNPRYQVTQFGKPVTLSCSQTLNHNVMYWYQQKSSQAPKLLFHYYDKDFNNEADTPDNFQSRRPNTSFCFLDIRSPGLGDTAMYLCATSGTPYAEQYFGPGTRLTVT.

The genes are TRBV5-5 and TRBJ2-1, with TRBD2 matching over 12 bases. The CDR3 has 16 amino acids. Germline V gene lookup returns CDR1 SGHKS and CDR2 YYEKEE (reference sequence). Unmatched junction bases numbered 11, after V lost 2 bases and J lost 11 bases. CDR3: CASSFYPSGGDRKQFF. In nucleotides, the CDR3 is TGTGCCAGCAGCTTTTATCCTAGCGGGGGGGATCGTAAGCAGTTCTTC. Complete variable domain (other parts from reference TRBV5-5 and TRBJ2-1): DAGVTQSPTHLIKTRGQQVTLRCSPISGHKSVSWYQQVLGQGPQFIFQYYEKEERGRGNFPDRFSARQFPNYSSELNVNALLLGDSALYLCASSFYPSGGDRKQFFGPGTRLTVL.